The clone carrying this T cell receptor (beta chain) has a handful of counts. The antigen remains unidentified. Expressed TCRB transcripts were sequenced, since all the RNA that had been isolated was reverse transcribed. Assay: immunoSEQ multiplex PCR; the TCRdb copy retains only in-frame clones and omits some. The sample has under 150,000 clones, approximately 9% seen once. This sample is drawn from a study of beta chain features in type 1 diabetes. Looking at the study overall: When patients were set against healthy donors, age, gender and cell yields were similar. Points from the study as a whole: A greater similarity of naive, central memory and Treg TCRB repertoires was seen among patients than among healthy donors. Significant though moderate, a shortening of TCRB CDR3s appeared in all four CD4+ subsets of Type 1 diabetes patients.

The CDR3 has 16 amino acids. J lost 2 bases, V lost 1 base, and 6 bases had no gene match. Germline assignment: CDR1 SGHTA and CDR2 FQGNSA. This chain uses TRBV7-2 with TRBJ2-7, with 9 bases identical to TRBD2. This clonotype originated in a man aged 25-45 years with type 1 diabetes. Material: central memory CD4+ T cells from blood. The CDR3 DNA sequence: TGTGCCAGCAGCTTAGAGCGGGGGGCTTCCACCTACGAGCAGTACTTC. This gives the protein CASSLERGASTYEQYF.